A selection of T cell receptor beta chains follows, all from one sample in a study of blood T cell repertoires in COVID-19. Repertoires were generated with immunoSEQ multiplex PCR, while TCRdb's copy carries only in-frame clones and drops some. The sample lists tens of thousands of clones, roughly 85% seen once, with about 17% in the top ten. Specimen: peripheral blood. The origin of the receptors is a human donor in a cohort sampled during active COVID-19. Each CDR3 is given with its conserved first and last residue. D genes are given only for firm matches. The size of a clone is reported for some rows only, either as once, few or many, or as a class for expanded clones.

clone size	V gene	J gene	D gene	CDR3 DNA	CDR3 protein
NA	TRBV3-1/TRBV3-2	TRBJ2-7	NA	TGTGCCAGCAGCCAAGATCGGCAGGGAAAGTACGAGCAGTACTTC	CASSQDRQGKYEQYF
NA	TRBV18	TRBJ1-2	NA	TGTGCCAGCTCGCCATCCAGGGACTATGGCTACACCTTC	CASSPSRDYGYTF
few	TRBV24-1	TRBJ2-2	TRBD2	TGTGCCACCGGGACTAGAGGTACCGGGGAGCTGTTTTTT	CATGTRGTGELFF
NA	TRBV7-9	TRBJ1-4	TRBD1	TGTGCCAGCAGCTACCACAGGGGGGAAGAAAAACTGTTTTTT	CASSYHRGEEKLFF
NA	TRBV6-5	TRBJ2-7	TRBD1	TGTGCCAGCAGCTTACAGGGGGAAGGGGGCTACGAGCAGTACTTC	CASSLQGEGGYEQYF
few	TRBV5-1	TRBJ1-6	TRBD1	TGCGCCAGCAGCTTTCAGACAGGGGTTAATTCACCCCTCCACTTT	CASSFQTGVNSPLHF
few	TRBV29-1	TRBJ2-1	NA	TGCAGCGTTTTGAGCTCCTACAATGAGCAGTTCTTC	CSVLSSYNEQFF
few	TRBV7-8	TRBJ1-3	NA	TGTGCCAGCAGCTCTCGGTCGATTGGGGGGGTTTGGTCTGGAAACACCATATATTTT	CASSSRSIGGVWSGNTIYF
NA	TRBV6-2/TRBV6-3	TRBJ1-1	NA	TGTGCCAGCAGTCTAACAGGGAACACTGAAGCTTTCTTT	CASSLTGNTEAFF
NA	TRBV9	TRBJ1-6	TRBD1	TGTGCCAGCAGCGTGGGCCGGGACAGCTATAATTCACCCCTCCACTTT	CASSVGRDSYNSPLHF
NA	TRBV7-9	TRBJ1-6	NA	TGTGCCAGCAGCCAGGACACCGTTAATTCACCCCTCCACTTT	CASSQDTVNSPLHF
NA	TRBV19	TRBJ1-2	NA	TGTGCCAGTAGTATGACAGGTTTTAACTATGGCTACACCTTC	CASSMTGFNYGYTF
NA	TRBV10-1	TRBJ2-3	NA	TGCGCCAGCAGTGACGGCGGGGGCCCAGATACGCAGTATTTT	CASSDGGGPDTQYF
NA	TRBV5-6	TRBJ2-3	NA	TGTGCCAGCAGCCCCACAGCGGGAGATACGCAGTATTTT	CASSPTAGDTQYF
NA	TRBV6-1	TRBJ1-2	NA	TGTGCCAGCAGTGAAACGGGGGGCGGGGGCTACACCTTC	CASSETGGGGYTF
few	TRBV14	TRBJ1-6	NA	TGTGCCAGCAGCCCCGGTCCTAATTCACCCCTCCACTTT	CASSPGPNSPLHF
few	TRBV9	TRBJ2-2	NA	TGTGCCAGCAGCGCCAGGGGTACCGGGGAGCTGTTTTTT	CASSARGTGELFF
few	TRBV19	TRBJ1-5	NA	TGTGCCAGTAGTCCCCCGACAGAGCGCAATCAGCCCCAGCATTTT	CASSPPTERNQPQHF
NA	TRBV5-5	TRBJ1-2	NA	TGTGCCAGCAGCCCCAGGGTCGGCTACACCTTC	CASSPRVGYTF
NA	TRBV4-1	TRBJ2-1	TRBD1	TGCGCCAGCAGCTCAAGACAGGGGGGCATATATGAGCAGTTCTTC	CASSSRQGGIYEQFF
NA	TRBV27	TRBJ2-7	NA	TGTGCCAGCAGTTTGTACCCCAAGAGCTCCTACGAGCAGTACTTC	CASSLYPKSSYEQYF
NA	TRBV6-5	TRBJ1-2	NA	TGTGCCAGCAGTTACTCGCCAGGAGGTCGAGAAGGCTACACCTTC	CASSYSPGGREGYTF
once	TRBV14	TRBJ1-2	TRBD1	TGTGCCAGCAGCCAAGACCAGGGGGCCTTCTATGGCTACACCTTC	CASSQDQGAFYGYTF
NA	TRBV4-1	TRBJ2-2	NA	TGCGCCAGCAGCCAGCGGGTCCGCCTGATTGGCGGGGAGCTGTTTTTT	CASSQRVRLIGGELFF
NA	TRBV2	TRBJ2-2	TRBD2	TGTGCCAGTCGGGGGGGATTCAACACCGGGGAGCTGTTTTTT	CASRGGFNTGELFF
NA	TRBV27	TRBJ1-3	NA	TGTGCCAGCAGTCCCACGGGGGGGAACACCATATATTTT	CASSPTGGNTIYF
NA	TRBV11-2	TRBJ1-2	NA	TGTGCCAGCAGACCCGGACAGTCTCCTAACTATGGCTACACCTTC	CASRPGQSPNYGYTF
few	TRBV5-1	TRBJ2-2	NA	TGCGCCAGCAGCTTGGCCGGGAGCGACGCCGGGGAGCTGTTTTTT	CASSLAGSDAGELFF
NA	TRBV3-1/TRBV3-2	TRBJ1-3	TRBD1	TGTGCCAGCGGTGGTCTTCCCGGGACAGGGACTTTAAACACCATATATTTT	CASGGLPGTGTLNTIYF
few	TRBV19	TRBJ1-2	NA	TGTGCCAGTAGGATAGGGGAGGGAATAAATCTCGGCTACACCTTC	CASRIGEGINLGYTF
NA	TRBV29-1	TRBJ2-5	TRBD1	TGCAGCGTTGACAGGGGGATCCAAGAGACCCAGTACTTC	CSVDRGIQETQYF
NA	TRBV4-3	TRBJ1-4	NA	TGCGCCAGCAGCCCGTCCTATACAACTAATGAAAAACTGTTTTTT	CASSPSYTTNEKLFF
NA	TRBV18	TRBJ1-2	NA	TGTGCCAGCTCACCGTCCGGGGATTGGGGCTACACCTTC	CASSPSGDWGYTF
NA	TRBV7-9	TRBJ2-7	NA	TGTGCCAGCAGCGATCAGGCCCACGAGCAGTACTTC	CASSDQAHEQYF
few	TRBV11-3	TRBJ2-7	NA	TGTGCCAGCAGCTTATCCATCTCCTACGAGCAGTACTTC	CASSLSISYEQYF
few	TRBV6-6	TRBJ1-3	TRBD1	TGTGCCAGCAGTCTAACACAGGGGGCGGGAAACACCATATATTTT	CASSLTQGAGNTIYF
NA	TRBV6-1	TRBJ1-5	NA	TGTGCCAGCAGTGAAGGCTCAGGCCCCAATCAGCCCCAGCATTTT	CASSEGSGPNQPQHF
few	TRBV6-2/TRBV6-3	TRBJ2-1	NA	TGTGCCAGCAGTTGGGGCGGTTACAATGAGCAGTTCTTC	CASSWGGYNEQFF
NA	TRBV9	TRBJ1-2	NA	TGTGCCAGCAGCGTAGAGGGACACGCAAACTATGGCTACACCTTC	CASSVEGHANYGYTF
NA	TRBV12-5	TRBJ1-2	NA	TGTGCTAGTGGTTTGGTACTGGGCCCTTTAGATGGCTACACCTTC	CASGLVLGPLDGYTF
NA	TRBV10-2	TRBJ2-3	NA	TGCGCCGCCGGGAGAGTTGGGACAGATACGCAGTATTTT	CAAGRVGTDTQYF
NA	TRBV29-1	TRBJ2-5	NA	TGCAGCGTTGAAGTCCCGTACCAAGAGACCCAGTACTTC	CSVEVPYQETQYF
NA	TRBV18	TRBJ2-5	TRBD2	TGTGCCAGCTCCCCGAGGAGCGGGGGCCAGGGGCAAGAGACCCAGTACTTC	CASSPRSGGQGQETQYF
NA	TRBV29-1	TRBJ1-3	NA	TGCAGCGGGAGGGGAGGCTCTGGAAACACCATATATTTT	CSGRGGSGNTIYF
once	TRBV29-1	TRBJ1-1	NA	TGCAGCGTTGAACCAGGGGAAAACACTGAAGCTTTCTTT	CSVEPGENTEAFF
NA	TRBV6-5	TRBJ1-1	NA	TGTGCCAGCAGCCCACGGAGGAGTACTGAAGCTTTCTTT	CASSPRRSTEAFF
once	TRBV6-1	TRBJ2-2	NA	TGTGCCAGCAGTGATTTGGCAGGGAAAAATGCGAACACCGGGGAGCTGTTTTTT	CASSDLAGKNANTGELFF
NA	TRBV15	TRBJ1-2	NA	TGTGCCACCAGCAGAGACCAGGGGATGTATGGCTACACCTTC	CATSRDQGMYGYTF
NA	TRBV2	TRBJ1-1	NA	TGTGCCAGCGACCCTGGGACATCCCCACTCATGAACACTGAAGCTTTCTTT	CASDPGTSPLMNTEAFF
NA	TRBV10-3	TRBJ1-1	NA	TGTGCCATCAGTGGCCCTCAGGAGGGGAACACTGAAGCTTTCTTT	CAISGPQEGNTEAFF
NA	TRBV5-1	TRBJ2-1	TRBD2	TGCGCCAGCAGCGGTCTCGCGGGGGACAATGAGCAGTTCTTC	CASSGLAGDNEQFF
NA	TRBV5-6	TRBJ1-1	NA	TGTGCCAGCAGCTCGGACAGAATTCGCACTGAAGCTTTCTTT	CASSSDRIRTEAFF
NA	TRBV5-6	TRBJ1-5	NA	TGTGCCAGCAGCCGCAGGGTCTCCGGGAGCAATCAGCCCCAGCATTTT	CASSRRVSGSNQPQHF
NA	TRBV28	TRBJ1-4	NA	TGTGCCAGCAGTTTTCCGGTATCGGCAACTAATGAAAAACTGTTTTTT	CASSFPVSATNEKLFF